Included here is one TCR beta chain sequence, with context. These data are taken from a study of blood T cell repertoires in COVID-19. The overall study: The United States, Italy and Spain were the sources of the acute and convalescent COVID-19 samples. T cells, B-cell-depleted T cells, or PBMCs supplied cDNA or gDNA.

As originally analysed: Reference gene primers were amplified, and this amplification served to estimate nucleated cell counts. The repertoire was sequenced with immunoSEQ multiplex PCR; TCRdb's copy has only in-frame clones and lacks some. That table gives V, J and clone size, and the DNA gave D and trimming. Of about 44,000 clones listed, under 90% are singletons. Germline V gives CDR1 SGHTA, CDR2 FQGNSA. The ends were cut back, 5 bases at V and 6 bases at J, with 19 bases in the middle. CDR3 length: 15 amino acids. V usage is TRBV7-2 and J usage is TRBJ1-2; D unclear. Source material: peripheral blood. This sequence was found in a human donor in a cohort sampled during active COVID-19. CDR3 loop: CASSQMGHTENGYTF. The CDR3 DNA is TGTGCCAGCAGCCAAATGGGCCACACAGAGAATGGCTACACCTTC.